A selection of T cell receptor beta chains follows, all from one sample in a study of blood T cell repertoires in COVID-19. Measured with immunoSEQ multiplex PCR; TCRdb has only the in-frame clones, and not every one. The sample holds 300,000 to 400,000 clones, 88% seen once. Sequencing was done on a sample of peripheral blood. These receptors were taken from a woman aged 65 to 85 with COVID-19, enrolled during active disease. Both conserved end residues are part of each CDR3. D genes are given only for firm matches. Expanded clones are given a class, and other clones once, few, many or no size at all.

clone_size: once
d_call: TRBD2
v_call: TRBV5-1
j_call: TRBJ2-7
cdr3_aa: CASSLASGEQYF
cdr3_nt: TGCGCCAGCAGCTTGGCTAGCGGAGAGCAGTACTTC

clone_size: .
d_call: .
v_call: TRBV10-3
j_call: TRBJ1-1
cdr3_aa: CAISEFQEGIAEAFF
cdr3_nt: TGTGCCATCAGTGAGTTTCAGGAGGGAATAGCTGAAGCTTTCTTT

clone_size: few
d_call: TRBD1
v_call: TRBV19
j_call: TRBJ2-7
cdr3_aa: CASSSLDRGKEQYF
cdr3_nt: TGTGCCAGTAGTTCCCTGGACAGGGGAAAAGAGCAGTACTTC

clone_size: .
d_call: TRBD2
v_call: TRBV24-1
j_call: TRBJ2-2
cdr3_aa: CATAREARGELFF
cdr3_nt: TGTGCCACCGCACGGGAGGCCCGCGGGGAGCTGTTTTTT

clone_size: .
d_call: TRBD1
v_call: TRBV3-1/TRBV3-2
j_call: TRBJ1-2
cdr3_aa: CASSRTGGNYGYTF
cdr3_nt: TGTGCCAGCAGTCGTACAGGGGGCAACTATGGCTACACCTTC

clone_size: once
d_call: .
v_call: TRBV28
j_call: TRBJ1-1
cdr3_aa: CASRATVATFF
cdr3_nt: TGTGCCAGCAGGGCGACAGTTGCAACTTTCTTT

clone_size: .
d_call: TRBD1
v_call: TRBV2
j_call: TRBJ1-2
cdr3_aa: CASRGGTGLTNYGYTF
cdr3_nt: TGTGCCAGCAGGGGGGGGACAGGGCTGACTAACTATGGCTACACCTTC

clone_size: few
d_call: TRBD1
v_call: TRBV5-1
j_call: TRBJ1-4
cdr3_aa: CASSTLGTVNEKLFF
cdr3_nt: TGCGCCAGCAGCACGCTAGGGACAGTTAATGAAAAACTGTTTTTT

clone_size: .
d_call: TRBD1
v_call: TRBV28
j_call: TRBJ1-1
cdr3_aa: CASSQLTTGRYTEAFF
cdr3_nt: TGTGCCAGCAGTCAACTCACGACAGGGAGGTACACTGAAGCTTTCTTT

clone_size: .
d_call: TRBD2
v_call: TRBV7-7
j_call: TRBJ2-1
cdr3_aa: CASSSGLAGGWDEQFF
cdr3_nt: TGTGCCAGCAGCTCGGGACTAGCGGGGGGTTGGGATGAGCAGTTCTTC

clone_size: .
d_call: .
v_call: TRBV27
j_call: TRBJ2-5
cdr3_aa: CASSLSLDSTETQYF
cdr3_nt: TGTGCCAGCAGTTTATCACTGGACTCGACCGAGACCCAGTACTTC

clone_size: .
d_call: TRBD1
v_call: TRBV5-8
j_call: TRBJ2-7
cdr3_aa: CASRQKDRAGFYEQYF
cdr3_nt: TGTGCCAGCAGACAAAAAGACAGGGCCGGATTCTACGAGCAGTACTTC

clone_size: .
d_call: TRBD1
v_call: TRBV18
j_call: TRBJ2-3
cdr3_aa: CASSPPNRGTDTQYF
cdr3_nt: TGTGCCAGCTCACCACCGAACAGGGGGACAGATACGCAGTATTTT

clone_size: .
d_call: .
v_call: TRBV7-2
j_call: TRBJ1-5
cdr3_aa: CASSAGVQPQHF
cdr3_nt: TGTGCCAGCAGCGCAGGGGTTCAGCCCCAGCATTTT

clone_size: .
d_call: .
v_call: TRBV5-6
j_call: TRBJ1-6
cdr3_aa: CASRRVSGQYNSPLHF
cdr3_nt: TGTGCCAGCAGAAGAGTAAGTGGGCAATATAATTCACCCCTCCACTTT

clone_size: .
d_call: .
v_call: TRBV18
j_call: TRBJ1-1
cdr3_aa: CASSPGLVGGRPEAFF
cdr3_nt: TGTGCCAGCTCACCCGGTTTGGTAGGAGGGAGGCCTGAAGCTTTCTTT

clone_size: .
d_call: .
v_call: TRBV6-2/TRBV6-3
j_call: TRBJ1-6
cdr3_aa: CASIPADRRHSPLHF
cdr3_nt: TGTGCCAGCATCCCCGCCGACAGACGTCATTCACCCCTCCACTTT

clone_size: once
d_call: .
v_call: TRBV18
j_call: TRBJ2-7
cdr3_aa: CASSFLGGGPTYEQYF
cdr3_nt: TGTGCCAGCTCATTCCTTGGCGGGGGCCCAACCTACGAGCAGTACTTC

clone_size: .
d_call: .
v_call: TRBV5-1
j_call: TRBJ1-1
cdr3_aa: CASSAPQGNTEAFF
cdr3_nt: TGCGCCAGCAGCGCGCCACAGGGGAACACTGAAGCTTTCTTT

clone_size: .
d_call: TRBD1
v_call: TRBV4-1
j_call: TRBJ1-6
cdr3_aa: CASSQGQGSYNSPLHF
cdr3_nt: TGCGCCAGCAGCCAAGGACAGGGGTCCTATAATTCACCCCTCCACTTT

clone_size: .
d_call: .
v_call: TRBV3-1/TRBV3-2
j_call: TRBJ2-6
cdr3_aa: CASSQGSSGANVLTF
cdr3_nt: TGTGCCAGCAGCCAAGGTAGCTCTGGGGCCAACGTCCTGACTTTC

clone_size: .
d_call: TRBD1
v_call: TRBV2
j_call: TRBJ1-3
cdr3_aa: CASSLQGVAGNTIYF
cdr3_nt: TGTGCCAGCAGTTTACAGGGGGTTGCTGGAAACACCATATATTTT

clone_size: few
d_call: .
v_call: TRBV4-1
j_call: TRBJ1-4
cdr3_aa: CASSQEAGEKLFF
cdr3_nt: TGCGCCAGCAGCCAAGAAGCGGGTGAAAAACTGTTTTTT

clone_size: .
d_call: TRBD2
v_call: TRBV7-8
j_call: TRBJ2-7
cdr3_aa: CASSWDTAGGQGEQYF
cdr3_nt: TGTGCCAGCAGCTGGGATACGGCGGGGGGGCAGGGGGAGCAGTACTTC

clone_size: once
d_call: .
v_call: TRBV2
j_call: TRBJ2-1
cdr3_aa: CASSDIRRGVTPNEQFF
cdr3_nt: TGTGCCAGCAGTGATATTAGGCGGGGTGTTACTCCAAATGAGCAGTTCTTC

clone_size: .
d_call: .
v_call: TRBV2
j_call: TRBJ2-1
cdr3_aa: CASEGRRSGNEQFF
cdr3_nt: TGTGCCAGCGAGGGGAGGAGGTCCGGTAATGAGCAGTTCTTC

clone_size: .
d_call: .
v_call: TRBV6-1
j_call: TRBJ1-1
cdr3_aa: CASSEARGTEAFF
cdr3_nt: TGTGCCAGCAGTGAAGCGAGAGGTACTGAAGCTTTCTTT

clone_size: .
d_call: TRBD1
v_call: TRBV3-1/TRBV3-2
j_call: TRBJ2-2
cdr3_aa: CASRQTGEHTGELFF
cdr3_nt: TGTGCCAGCAGACAGACAGGGGAGCACACCGGGGAGCTGTTTTTT

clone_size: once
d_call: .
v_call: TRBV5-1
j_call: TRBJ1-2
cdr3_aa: CASSLRWESHYGGYTF
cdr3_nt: TGCGCCAGCAGCTTGAGGTGGGAGAGTCACTATGGAGGCTACACCTTC

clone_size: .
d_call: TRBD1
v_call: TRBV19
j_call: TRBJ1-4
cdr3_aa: CASSIPGQGATNEKLFF
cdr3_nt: TGTGCCAGTAGTATACCCGGACAGGGCGCAACTAATGAAAAACTGTTTTTT

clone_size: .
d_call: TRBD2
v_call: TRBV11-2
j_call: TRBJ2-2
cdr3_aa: CASSRGLAMSGELFF
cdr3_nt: TGTGCCAGCAGCCGTGGACTAGCGATGTCCGGGGAGCTGTTTTTT

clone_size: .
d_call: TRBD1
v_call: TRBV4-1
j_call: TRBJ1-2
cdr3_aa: CASSQLRQGKNYGYTF
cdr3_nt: TGCGCCAGCAGCCAATTAAGACAGGGGAAAAACTATGGCTACACCTTC

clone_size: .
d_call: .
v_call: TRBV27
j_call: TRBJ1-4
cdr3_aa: CASSPRTANEKLFF
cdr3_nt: TGTGCCAGCAGTCCCCGGACAGCTAATGAAAAACTGTTTTTT

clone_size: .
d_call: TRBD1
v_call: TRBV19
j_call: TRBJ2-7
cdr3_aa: CASSSGQGKAPPYEQYF
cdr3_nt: TGTGCCAGTAGTTCGGGACAGGGTAAGGCGCCTCCCTACGAGCAGTACTTC

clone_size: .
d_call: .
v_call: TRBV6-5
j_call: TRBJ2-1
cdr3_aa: CASIPSGSGANEQFF
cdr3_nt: TGTGCCAGCATACCATCAGGGTCAGGGGCCAATGAGCAGTTCTTC

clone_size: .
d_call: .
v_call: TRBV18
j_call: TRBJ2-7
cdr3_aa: CASSPPDNYEQYF
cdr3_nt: TGTGCCAGCTCACCACCGGACAACTACGAGCAGTACTTC

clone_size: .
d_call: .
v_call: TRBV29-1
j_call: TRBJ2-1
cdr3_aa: CSGEGQAGDEQFF
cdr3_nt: TGCAGCGGGGAGGGACAGGCAGGCGATGAGCAGTTCTTC

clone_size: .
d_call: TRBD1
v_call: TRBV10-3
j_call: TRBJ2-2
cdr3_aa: CAISERQGKVGELFF
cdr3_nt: TGTGCCATCAGTGAGAGACAGGGGAAGGTCGGGGAGCTGTTTTTT

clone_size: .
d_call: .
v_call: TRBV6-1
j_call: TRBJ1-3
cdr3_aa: CASSELPAGNTIYF
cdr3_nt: TGTGCCAGCAGTGAATTGCCGGCTGGAAACACCATATATTTT

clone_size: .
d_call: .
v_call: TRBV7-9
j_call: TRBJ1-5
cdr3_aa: CASSYTDGGEYEPQHF
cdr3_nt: TGTGCCAGCAGCTATACCGATGGTGGAGAATATGAGCCCCAGCATTTT

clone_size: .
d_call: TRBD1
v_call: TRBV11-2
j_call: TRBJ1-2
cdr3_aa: CASSQTGGISYTF
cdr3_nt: TGTGCCAGCAGCCAGACAGGGGGCATCAGCTACACCTTC

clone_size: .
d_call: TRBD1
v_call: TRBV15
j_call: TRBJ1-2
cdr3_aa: CATSARQGKYGYTF
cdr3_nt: TGTGCCACCAGCGCGCGACAGGGGAAATATGGCTACACCTTC